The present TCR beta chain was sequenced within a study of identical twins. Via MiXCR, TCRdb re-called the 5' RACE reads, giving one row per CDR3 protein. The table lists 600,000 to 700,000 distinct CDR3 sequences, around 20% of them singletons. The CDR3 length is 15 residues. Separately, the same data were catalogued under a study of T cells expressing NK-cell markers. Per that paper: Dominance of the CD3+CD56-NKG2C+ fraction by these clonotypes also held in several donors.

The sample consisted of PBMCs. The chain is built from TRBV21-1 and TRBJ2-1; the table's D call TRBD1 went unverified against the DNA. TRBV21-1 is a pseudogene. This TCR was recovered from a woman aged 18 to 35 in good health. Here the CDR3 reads CASSTPSHSPGEQFF. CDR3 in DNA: TGTGCCAGCAGCACCCCTTCCCATTCGCCCGGTGAGCAGTTCTTC.